This TCR beta chain stems from a study of T cell responses to AZD1222 COVID-19 vaccine. Here immunoSEQ multiplex PCR was the method, and the copy in TCRdb shows in-frame clones only, minus some. The table lists 100,000 to 150,000 clones, more than 70% of them singletons. Findings of the study overall: Clonal diversity may have been underestimated in mostly white British donors. Per reports, nearly half of all spike-specific TCRs target regions that are unmutated in variants. Among those given AZD1222, only five to seven were seropositive at baseline.

Trimming at V came to 3 bases and at J to 9 bases, leaving 6 bases not matched to a gene. The CDR3 has 13 residues. The germline gives CDR1 MGHRA, CDR2 YSYEKL. Details on this clone: The antigen remains unidentified.

The chain combines TRBV4-1 with TRBJ1-2, with TRBD1 matching over 8 bases. The clonotype comes from an adult in good health. This material consisted of peripheral blood, taken on day 0 of AZD1222 vaccination. CDR3 amino acids: CASSHGQGVRYTF. The CDR3 DNA is TGCGCCAGCAGCCACGGACAGGGAGTACGCTACACCTTC.